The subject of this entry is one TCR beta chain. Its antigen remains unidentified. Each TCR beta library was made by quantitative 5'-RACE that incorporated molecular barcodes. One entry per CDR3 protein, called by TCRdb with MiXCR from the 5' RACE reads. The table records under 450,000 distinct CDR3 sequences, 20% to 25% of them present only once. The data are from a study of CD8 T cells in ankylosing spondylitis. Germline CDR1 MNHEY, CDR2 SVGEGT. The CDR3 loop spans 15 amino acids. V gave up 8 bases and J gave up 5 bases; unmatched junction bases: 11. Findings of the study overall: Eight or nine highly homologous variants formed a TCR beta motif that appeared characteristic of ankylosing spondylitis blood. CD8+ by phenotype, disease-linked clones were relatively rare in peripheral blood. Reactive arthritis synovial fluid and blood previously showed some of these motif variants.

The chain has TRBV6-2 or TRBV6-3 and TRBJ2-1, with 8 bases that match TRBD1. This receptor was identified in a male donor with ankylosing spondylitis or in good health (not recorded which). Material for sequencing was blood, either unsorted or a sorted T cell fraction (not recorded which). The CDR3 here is CASQGVTGVDNEQFF. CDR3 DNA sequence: TGTGCCAGCCAAGGGGTGACAGGGGTGGACAATGAGCAGTTCTTC.